Listed here are 4 T cell receptor beta chains from one sample, sequenced in a study of Graves' ophthalmopathy and Graves' hyperthyroidism. Amplification of the TCR beta CDR3 regions used RNA transcripts (as template). A first-round RT-PCR used HTBI primers, followed by a second-round multiplex PCR. TCRdb re-called the multiplex PCR reads with MiXCR, one entry per CDR3 protein. Of around 40,000 distinct CDR3 sequences listed, about 50% are singletons. Sequences were obtained from peripheral blood. These TCRs come from an adult man with Graves' ophthalmopathy.

This clonotype has at least ten counts. This chain joins TRBV6-2 or TRBV6-3 and TRBJ2-7; no clear D gene. The length of the CDR3 is 16 residues. Germline CDR1 reads MNHEY; CDR2 reads SVGEGT. The ends were cut back, 2 bases at V and 2 bases at J, with 16 bases in the middle. The CDR3 nucleotides read TGTGCCAGCAGTTACGGTCTAACCGAGATTCCCTACGAGCAGTACGTC. As protein: CASSYGLTEIPYEQYV.

This clonotype occurred once. The CDR3, as DNA: TGTGCCACCAGCAGAGATGTCGGGGATCCCAACTTAGCGGGAGGGGACAATGAGCAGTTCTTC. Protein: CATSRDVGDPNLAGGDNEQFF. V gene TRBV15 combines with J gene TRBJ2-1, with 11 nucleotides matching TRBD2. The J segment lost 5 bases and the V segment lost 0 bases, leaving 18 bases of the junction unmatched. CDR3 size: 21 residues. From germline, CDR1 is LNHNV and CDR2 YYDKDF (reference sequence). The complete variable domain, with remaining parts taken from reference TRBV15 and TRBJ2-1, reads DAMVIQNPRYQVTQFGKPVTLSCSQTLNHNVMYWYQQKSSQAPKLLFHYYDKDFNNEADTPDNFQSRRPNTSFCFLDIRSPGLGDTAMYLCATSRDVGDPNLAGGDNEQFFGPGTRLTVL.

This clonotype rates as medium-sized. The rearrangement uses TRBV7-8 and TRBJ2-7; maybe TRBD2 (5 bases). This CDR3 contains 15 residues. Trimming took off 1 base at V and 3 bases at J, with 13 bases between the two ends. Germline V gives CDR1 SGHVS, CDR2 FQNEAQ. As DNA, the CDR3 is TGTGCCAGCAGCTTAGGAGTTAGCGAGAACTACGAGCAGTACTTC. Its protein product is CASSLGVSENYEQYF.

Comment on this clonotype: One end of the junction fails to match germline, which may point to a read error. This chain connects TRBV5-1 to TRBJ2-2; 8 bases fit TRBD2. Per germline, CDR1 SGHRS and CDR2 YFSETQ. This CDR3 spans 15 amino acids. This CDR3 reads CVSSSAGRVAGELFF. In nucleotides, the CDR3 is TGCGTCAGCAGCTCGGCCGGGAGGGTCGCCGGGGAGCTGTTTTTT. Using reference TRBV5-1 and TRBJ2-2 for the parts outside the CDR3, the full variable domain is KAGVTQTPRYLIKTRGQQVTLSCSPISGHRSVSWYQQTPGQGLQFLFEYFSETQRNKGNFPGRFSGRQFSNSRSEMNVSTLELGDSALYLCVSSSAGRVAGELFFGEGSRLTVL.